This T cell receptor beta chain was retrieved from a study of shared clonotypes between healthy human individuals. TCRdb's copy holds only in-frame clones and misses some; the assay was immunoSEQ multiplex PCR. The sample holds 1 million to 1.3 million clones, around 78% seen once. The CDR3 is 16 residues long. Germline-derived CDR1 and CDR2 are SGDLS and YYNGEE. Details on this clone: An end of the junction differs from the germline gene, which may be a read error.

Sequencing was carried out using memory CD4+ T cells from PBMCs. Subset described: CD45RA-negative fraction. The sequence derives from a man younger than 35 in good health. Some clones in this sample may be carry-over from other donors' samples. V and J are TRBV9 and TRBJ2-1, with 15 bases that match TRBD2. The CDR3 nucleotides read TGTGCCAGCGGCGTACCCGGGACTAGCGGGAGGAATGAGCAGTTCTTC. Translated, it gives CASGVPGTSGRNEQFF.